Detailed here is one TCR beta chain. Clinical history as reported by participants underpinned cohort assignment. Each recovered donor of Cohort 3 presented with two negative PCRs, clearance, or symptom resolution. The data were produced by immunoSEQ multiplex PCR, yet TCRdb's version contains in-frame clones alone and is incomplete. This sample has about 370,000 clones, with 80% to 90% found just once. The sample is drawn from a study of blood T cell repertoires in COVID-19. Study context: Collection of acute and convalescent COVID-19 samples took place in the United States, Italy and Spain.

Sequencing used PBMCs or T cells enriched from blood (not recorded which). This sequence originates from a man between 18 and 35 years old who had recovered from COVID-19.

CDR3: CASSQGRGSSYNEQFF. The CDR3 bases are TGTGCCAGCAGCCAAGGGCGGGGGAGCTCCTACAATGAGCAGTTCTTC. This chain joins TRBV4-2 and TRBJ2-1; 7 bases match TRBD2. From germline, CDR1 is LGHNA and CDR2 YNFKEQ. After removal of 1 base from V and 0 bases from J, the junction contained 3 bases not matched to a gene. The CDR3 runs 16 residues.